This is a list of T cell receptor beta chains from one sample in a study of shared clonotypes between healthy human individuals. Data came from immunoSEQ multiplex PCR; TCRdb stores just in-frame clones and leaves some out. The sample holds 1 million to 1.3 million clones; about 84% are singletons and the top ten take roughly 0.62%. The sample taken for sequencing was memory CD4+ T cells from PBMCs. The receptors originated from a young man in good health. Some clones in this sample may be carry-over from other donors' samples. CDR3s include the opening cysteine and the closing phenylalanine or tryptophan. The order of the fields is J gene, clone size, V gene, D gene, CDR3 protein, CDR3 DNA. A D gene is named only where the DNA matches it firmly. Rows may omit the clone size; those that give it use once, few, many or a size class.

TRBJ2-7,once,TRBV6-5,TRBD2,CASSSQAGGPGEQYF,TGTGCCAGCAGTTCCCAAGCGGGAGGGCCGGGGGAGCAGTACTTC
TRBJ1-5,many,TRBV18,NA,CASSPEGNQPQHF,TGTGCCAGCTCACCAGAGGGCAATCAGCCCCAGCATTTT
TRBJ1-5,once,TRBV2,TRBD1,CASSVPHSGQGRNQPQHF,TGTGCCAGCAGTGTCCCACATTCAGGACAGGGGCGCAATCAGCCCCAGCATTTT
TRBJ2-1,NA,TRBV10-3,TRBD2,CATVGGSSYNEQFF,TGTGCCACCGTGGGCGGGAGCTCCTACAATGAGCAGTTCTTC
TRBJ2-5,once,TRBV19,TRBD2,CASSIDTGRAETQYF,TGTGCCAGTAGTATTGATACCGGGAGGGCCGAGACCCAGTACTTC
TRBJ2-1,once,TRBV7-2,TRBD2,CASSRGLARGEDEQFF,TGTGCCAGCAGCCGTGGACTAGCCCGGGGTGAGGATGAGCAGTTCTTC
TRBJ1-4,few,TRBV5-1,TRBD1,CASSPGQVNEKLFF,TGCGCCAGCAGCCCGGGACAGGTGAATGAAAAACTGTTTTTT
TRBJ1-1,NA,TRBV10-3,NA,CATSLTGMNTEAFF,TGTGCCACGTCGCTGACCGGGATGAACACTGAAGCTTTCTTT
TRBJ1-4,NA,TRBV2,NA,CASRPSTNEKLFF,TGTGCCAGCAGACCCTCAACTAATGAAAAACTGTTTTTT
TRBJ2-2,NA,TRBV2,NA,CASSVAGNTGELFF,TGTGCCAGCAGTGTTGCAGGGAACACCGGGGAGCTGTTTTTT
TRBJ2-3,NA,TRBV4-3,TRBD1,CASSQRTGSGDTQYF,TGCGCCAGCAGCCAGAGGACAGGATCAGGGGATACGCAGTATTTT
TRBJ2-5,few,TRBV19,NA,CATASGLSETQYF,TGTGCCACCGCTTCCGGACTTTCAGAGACCCAGTACTTC
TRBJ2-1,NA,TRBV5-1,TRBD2,CASSLVSGRRINEQFF,TGCGCCAGCAGCTTAGTAAGCGGGAGGAGGATCAATGAGCAGTTCTTC
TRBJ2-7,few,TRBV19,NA,CASSIAHPPAYEQYF,TGTGCCAGTAGTATTGCCCATCCTCCGGCCTACGAGCAGTACTTC
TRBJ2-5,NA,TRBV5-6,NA,CASSLRSGWETQYF,TGTGCCAGCAGCTTGAGGTCGGGTTGGGAGACCCAGTACTTC
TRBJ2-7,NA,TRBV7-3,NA,CASSPFGSSYEQYF,TGTGCCAGCAGCCCCTTCGGATCCTCCTACGAGCAGTACTTC
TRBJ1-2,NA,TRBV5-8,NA,CASSVLLQTPLGYGYTF,TGTGCCAGCAGCGTCTTACTGCAGACCCCCCTCGGCTATGGCTACACCTTC
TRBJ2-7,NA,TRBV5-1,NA,CASSSSLTVGEQYF,TGCGCCAGCAGCTCAAGTTTGACAGTTGGCGAGCAGTACTTC
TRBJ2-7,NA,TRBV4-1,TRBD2,CASSHPAPGRPDEQYF,TGCGCCAGCAGCCACCCCGCGCCCGGGAGGCCGGACGAGCAGTACTTC
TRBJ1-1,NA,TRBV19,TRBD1,CASSGGTARRSNTEAFF,TGTGCCAGTAGTGGCGGGACAGCCCGGCGGTCGAACACTGAAGCTTTCTTT
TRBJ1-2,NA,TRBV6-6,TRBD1,CASYHRDRSNYGYTF,TGTGCCAGCTATCACCGGGACAGATCGAACTATGGCTACACCTTC
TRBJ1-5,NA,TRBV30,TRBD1,CAWSVDRVKGNQPQHF,TGTGCCTGGAGTGTGGACAGGGTGAAGGGCAATCAGCCCCAGCATTTT
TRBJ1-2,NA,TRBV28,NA,CASSRVSINYGYTF,TGTGCCAGCAGTCGAGTCTCCATTAACTATGGCTACACCTTC
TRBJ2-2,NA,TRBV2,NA,CASSEIGGWNTGELFF,TGTGCCAGCAGTGAGATTGGCGGATGGAACACCGGGGAGCTGTTTTTT
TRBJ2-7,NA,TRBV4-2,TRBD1,CASSQAVGTGVHEQYF,TGTGCCAGCAGCCAAGCCGTGGGGACAGGGGTTCACGAGCAGTACTTC
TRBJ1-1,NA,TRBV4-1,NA,CASSQDAPGQALITEAFF,TGCGCCAGCAGCCAAGATGCCCCGGGGCAGGCGTTGATCACTGAAGCTTTCTTT
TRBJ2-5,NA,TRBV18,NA,CASSPFLVAEETQYF,TGTGCCAGCTCACCATTTTTGGTTGCCGAAGAGACCCAGTACTTC
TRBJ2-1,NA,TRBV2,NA,CASRGLQGTGEQFF,TGTGCCAGCCGAGGGTTGCAGGGGACCGGTGAGCAGTTCTTC
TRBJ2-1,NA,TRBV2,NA,CASSLWTENEQFF,TGTGCCAGCAGCCTCTGGACCGAGAATGAGCAGTTCTTC
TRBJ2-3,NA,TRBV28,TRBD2,CASRETSGGLADTQYF,TGTGCCAGCAGGGAGACTAGCGGGGGACTGGCAGATACGCAGTATTTT
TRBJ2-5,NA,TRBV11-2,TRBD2,CASSPRLAGGMETQYF,TGTGCCAGCAGCCCGCGACTAGCGGGAGGGATGGAGACCCAGTACTTC
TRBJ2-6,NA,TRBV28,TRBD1,CASTPQGSGFGANVLTF,TGTGCCAGCACCCCACAGGGGTCCGGGTTTGGGGCCAACGTCCTGACTTTC
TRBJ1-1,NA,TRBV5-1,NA,CASSSGSLGYTEAFF,TGCGCCAGCAGCTCGGGCTCCCTGGGCTACACTGAAGCTTTCTTT
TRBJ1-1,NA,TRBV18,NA,CASSPPESRNTEAFF,TGTGCCAGCTCACCACCAGAGTCAAGGAACACTGAAGCTTTCTTT
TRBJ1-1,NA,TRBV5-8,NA,CASSKDSGGEAFF,TGTGCCAGCAGCAAGGACTCCGGGGGTGAAGCTTTCTTT
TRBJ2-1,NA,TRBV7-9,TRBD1,CASSAPESGGNEQFF,TGTGCCAGCAGCGCCCCAGAGTCAGGGGGCAATGAGCAGTTCTTC
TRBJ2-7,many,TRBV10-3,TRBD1,CAISESLPGQGSYEQYF,TGTGCCATCAGTGAGTCGCTACCGGGACAGGGTTCCTACGAGCAGTACTTC
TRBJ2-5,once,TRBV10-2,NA,CASSQRTVQETQYF,TGCGCCAGCAGTCAACGGACAGTCCAAGAGACCCAGTACTTC
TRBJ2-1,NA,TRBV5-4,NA,CASSFPERNEQFF,TGTGCCAGCAGCTTTCCAGAGCGTAATGAGCAGTTCTTC
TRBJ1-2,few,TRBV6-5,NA,CASSYSTRKPDYGYTF,TGTGCCAGCAGTTACTCGACGAGGAAACCAGACTATGGCTACACCTTC
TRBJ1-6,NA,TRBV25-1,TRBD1,CASREWDRPLHF,TGTGCCAGCAGAGAATGGGACAGACCCCTCCACTTT
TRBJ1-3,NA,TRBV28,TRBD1,CASRPWTGRTGNTIYF,TGTGCCAGCAGGCCCTGGACAGGGAGGACTGGAAACACCATATATTTT
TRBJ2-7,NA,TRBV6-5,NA,CASSREDGGYEQYF,TGTGCCAGCAGCCGCGAGGACGGGGGCTACGAGCAGTACTTC
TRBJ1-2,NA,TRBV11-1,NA,CASNRVTDGYTF,TGTGCCAGCAACAGGGTAACGGATGGCTACACCTTC
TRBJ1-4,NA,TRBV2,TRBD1,CASRQGQGDEKLFF,TGTGCCAGCAGACAGGGACAGGGGGATGAAAAACTGTTTTTT
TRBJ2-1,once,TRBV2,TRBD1,CASSPSGTGTDEQFF,TGTGCCAGCAGTCCTTCCGGGACAGGGACAGATGAGCAGTTCTTC
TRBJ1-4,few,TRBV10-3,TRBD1,CAIRGTGVGEKLFF,TGTGCCATCAGGGGGACAGGGGTTGGTGAAAAACTGTTTTTT
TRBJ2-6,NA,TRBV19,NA,CASSRYTGSGANVLTF,TGTGCCAGTAGTCGTTATACAGGGTCTGGGGCCAACGTCCTGACTTTC
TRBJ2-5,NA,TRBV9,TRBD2,CASSVGSASGWQETQYF,TGTGCCAGCAGCGTAGGTTCGGCTAGCGGCTGGCAAGAGACCCAGTACTTC
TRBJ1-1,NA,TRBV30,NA,CAWSSKRAQNTEAFF,TGTGCCTGGAGTTCAAAAAGGGCGCAAAACACTGAAGCTTTCTTT